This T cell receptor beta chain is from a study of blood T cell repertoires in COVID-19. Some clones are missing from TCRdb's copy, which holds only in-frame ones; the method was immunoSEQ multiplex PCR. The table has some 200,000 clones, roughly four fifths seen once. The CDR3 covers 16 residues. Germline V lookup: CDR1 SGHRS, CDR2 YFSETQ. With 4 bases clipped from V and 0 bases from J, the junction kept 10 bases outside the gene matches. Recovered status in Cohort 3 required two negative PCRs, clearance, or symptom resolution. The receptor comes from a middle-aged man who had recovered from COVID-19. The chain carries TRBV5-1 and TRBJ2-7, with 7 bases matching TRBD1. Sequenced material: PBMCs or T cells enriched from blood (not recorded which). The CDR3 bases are TGCGCCAGCAGCCCAGGGACAGTCGGCCTCTCCTACGAGCAGTACTTC. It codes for CASSPGTVGLSYEQYF.